The 18 T cell receptor beta chains below were found in one sample sequenced in a study of shared clonotypes between healthy human individuals. Sequenced by immunoSEQ multiplex PCR; TCRdb stores in-frame clones only, minus some. The table lists about 480,000 clones, 75% to 80% of them singletons. The specimen sequenced was PBMCs. The receptors come from a woman aged 40 to 55 in good health. Some clones in this sample may be carry-over from other donors' samples.

The chain is built from TRBV19 and TRBJ2-3, with a tentative D call TRBD2 (5 bases). Looked up from germline, CDR1 is LNHDA and CDR2 is SQIVND (reference sequence). V lost 7 bases, J lost 0 bases, and 17 bases lay in between. This CDR3 contains 16 residues. CDR3 DNA sequence: TGTGCCAGTATGAGAGCGGTCGGTCGGAGCACAGATACGCAGTATTTT. As protein: CASMRAVGRSTDTQYF.

This rearrangement joins TRBV19 to TRBJ1-5; D is undetermined. The CDR3 totals 15 residues. The germline V and J ends were trimmed by 9 bases and 0 bases, with 15 bases remaining between them. Germline lookup yields CDR1 LNHDA and CDR2 SQIVND (reference sequence). The CDR3 DNA reads as TGTGCCAGCCACCTGGTACAGTTTAGCAATCAGCCCCAGCATTTT. Encoded protein: CASHLVQFSNQPQHF.

V and J are TRBV11-2 and TRBJ2-3; D ambiguous. The CDR3 is 16 amino acids. The germline V and J ends were trimmed by 1 base and 1 base, with 12 bases remaining between them. From germline, CDR1 is SGHAT and CDR2 FQNNGV. CDR3 region: CASSLVGGSGTDTQYF. CDR3 nucleotide sequence: TGTGCCAGCAGCTTAGTCGGTGGATCGGGCACAGATACGCAGTATTTT.

J is TRBJ2-1 and V is TRBV7-3, with D perhaps given as TRBD1 or TRBD2 (5 bases each). Between the trimmed V and J ends, which lost 2 bases and 4 bases, there was a span of 12 bases. Per germline, CDR1 SGHTA and CDR2 FQGTGA. This CDR3 has 15 amino acids. The CDR3 spells CASSLGGRQYNEQFF. The CDR3 nucleotides are TGTGCCAGCAGCTTAGGGGGTAGACAATACAATGAGCAGTTCTTC.

The chain joins TRBV5-6 to TRBJ1-1, with TRBD1 matching over 9 bases. The germline V gene encodes CDR1 SGHDT and CDR2 YYEEEE. V trimming: 0 bases; J trimming: 5 bases; junction bases outside the gene matches: 8. The CDR3 contains 16 residues. CDR3 DNA sequence: TGTGCCAGCAGCTTGGACAGGGGGCTGGAGGGGACTGAAGCTTTCTTT. This codes for CASSLDRGLEGTEAFF.

The genes are TRBV28 and TRBJ2-1, with TRBD2 as a possible D gene (6 bases). Germline CDR1 reads MDHEN; CDR2 reads SYDVKM. V was trimmed by 5 bases and J by 4 bases, leaving 21 bases between them. There are 17 residues in the CDR3. The CDR3 nucleotides are TGTGCCAGCAGTCCGACCAGGGACTTCAACCTATACAATGAGCAGTTCTTC. Amino acid sequence: CASSPTRDFNLYNEQFF.

In its sample, this clone was seen a few times. The gene calls are TRBV30 and TRBJ1-1, with D possibly being TRBD1 (5 bases). Looked up from germline, CDR1 is GTSNPN and CDR2 is SVGIG (reference sequence). V lost 8 bases, J lost 1 base, and 5 bases lay in between. This CDR3 is 10 amino acids long. Here the CDR3 reads CAGANTEAFF. The CDR3, as DNA: TGTGCCGGGGCGAACACTGAAGCTTTCTTT.

V is TRBV25-1 and J is TRBJ1-3; D not certain. The CDR3 loop spans 14 amino acids. Germline V lookup: CDR1 MGHDK, CDR2 SYGVNS. V shed 3 bases and J shed 1 base, with 7 bases lying between them. The CDR3 region has the DNA TGTGCCAGCAGTGATCCTCGATCTGGAAACACCATATATTTT. Amino acid sequence: CASSDPRSGNTIYF.

This clone occurred once. The chain links TRBV5-1 to TRBJ1-4, with D maybe TRBD1 (5 bases). This CDR3 is 16 amino acids long. Per the germline V gene, CDR1 is SGHRS and CDR2 is YFSETQ. The V and J ends lost 6 bases and 6 bases respectively, with 21 bases between them. The CDR3 spells CASTPGSGGLYEKLFF. CDR3 nucleotides: TGCGCCAGCACCCCCGGGTCGGGGGGTCTGTATGAAAAACTGTTTTTT.

Details on this clone: Given a much more abundant clone one base away, this may be a read error. The rearrangement joins TRBV28 to TRBJ1-5, with D perhaps TRBD1 (5 bases). V was clipped by 6 bases and J by 3 bases, with 9 bases between them. The CDR3 length is 13 residues. In germline, CDR1 is MDHEN, CDR2 SYDVKM. Here the CDR3 DNA reads TGTGCCAGCAGGAGACAGTCCAATCAGCCCCAGCATTTT. Translated: CASRRQSNQPQHF.

The chain recombines TRBV28 with TRBJ1-2; the match to TRBD1 covers 11 bases. The CDR3 loop spans 13 amino acids. The V segment lost 6 bases and the J segment 10 bases; nucleotides outside the gene matches: 7. CDR1 MDHEN and CDR2 SYDVKM come from the germline V gene. The CDR3 loop reads CASREPGQGDYTF. The CDR3, as DNA: TGTGCCAGCAGAGAGCCGGGACAGGGGGACTACACCTTC.

The rearrangement joins TRBV27 to TRBJ1-4, with D possibly matching TRBD1 (5 bases). Trimming pared 6 bases from V and 1 base from J, leaving 30 bases between. CDR3 length: 21 amino acids. From germline, CDR1 is MNHEY and CDR2 SMNVEV (reference sequence). The DNA of the CDR3 is TGTGCCAGCAGCCCGGGCATTCATCGAGGGCTCAAAAGGGGAACTAATGAAAAACTGTTTTTT. This translates into CASSPGIHRGLKRGTNEKLFF. Full variable domain (remainder filled in from reference TRBV27 and TRBJ1-4): EAQVTQNPRYLITVTGKKLTVTCSQNMNHEYMSWYRQDPGLGLRQIYYSMNVEVTDKGDVPEGYKVSRKEKRNFPLILESPSPNQTSLYFCASSPGIHRGLKRGTNEKLFFGSGTQLSVL.

The chain carries TRBV15 and TRBJ2-3, with D perhaps matching TRBD2 (6 bases). CDR3 length: 13 residues. Trimming cost V 5 bases and J 4 bases, with 10 bases left between them. The germline gives CDR1 LNHNV, CDR2 YYDKDF (reference sequence). The CDR3: CATSFQRADTQYF. The DNA of the CDR3 is TGTGCCACCAGCTTCCAGCGGGCAGATACGCAGTATTTT.

The chain recombines TRBV10-3 with TRBJ2-5, with 9 bases aligning to TRBD2. The DNA end is a closer match to TRBJ2-7, so the J assignment may be wrong. CDR1 and CDR2 from the germline V gene are ENHRY and SYGVKD. The CDR3 loop spans 12 amino acids. CDR3 residues: CAVSGSTHEQYF. CDR3 DNA: TGTGCCGTTAGCGGGAGTACCCACGAGCAGTACTTC.

The V gene is TRBV4-3, the J gene TRBJ2-7; TRBD1 matches at 9 bases. The CDR3 is made up of 16 amino acids. From germline, CDR1 is LGHNA and CDR2 YSLEER. Unmatched junction bases numbered 5, after V lost 1 base and J lost 1 base. The CDR3 reads CASSQVAGTGSYEQYF. In nucleotides, the CDR3 is TGCGCCAGCAGCCAAGTCGCGGGGACAGGGTCCTACGAGCAGTACTTC.

This clone has only a few counts. The gene calls are TRBV11-1 and TRBJ1-1; D perhaps matches TRBD1 (5 bases). The V and J ends lost 2 bases and 7 bases respectively, with 20 bases between them. This CDR3 is built from 16 residues. Germline CDR1 SGHAT, CDR2 FQDESV (reference sequence). Here the CDR3 reads CASSLLKGGTQDEAFF. The CDR3 DNA reads TGTGCCAGCAGCTTATTAAAAGGAGGCACACAGGATGAAGCTTTCTTT.

The chain employs TRBV29-1 and TRBJ2-3; tentatively, D is TRBD2 (6 bases). Trimming pared 0 bases from V and 5 bases from J, leaving 9 bases between. Germline loops: CDR1 SQVTM, CDR2 ANQGSEA. The CDR3 consists of 13 residues. This CDR3 reads CSVEETGVDTQYF. The CDR3 DNA sequence: TGCAGCGTTGAAGAAACGGGGGTAGATACGCAGTATTTT.

The CDR3 spells CASSTLAESSYEQYF. The CDR3 nucleotides are TGTGCCAGCAGCACACTAGCGGAGTCCTCCTACGAGCAGTACTTC. The chain combines TRBV28 with TRBJ2-7; the match to TRBD2 covers 8 bases. The CDR3 runs to 15 residues. The trim removed 6 bases at V and 0 bases at J, leaving 7 bases unmatched. The germline gives CDR1 MDHEN, CDR2 SYDVKM.